What follows is one T cell receptor beta chain and its context. As yet, its antigen is unknown. Once extracted for a subset, genomic DNA was divided evenly among several immunoSEQ plates. Assay used: immunoSEQ multiplex PCR; TCRdb lists only in-frame clones, some missing. The table lists around 2,100,000 clones, 85% to 95% of them singletons, with approximately 1% in the top ten. The data derive from a study of shared clonotypes between healthy human individuals. The germline V gene has CDR1 MDHEN and CDR2 SYDVKM. The length of the CDR3 is 15 residues. V lost 4 bases and J lost 7; bases outside the gene matches: 8. Study-wide findings and caveats: The genetic and exposure-history diversity represented was limited by few donors.

CD8 cells regarded as naive lacked CD45RO, were positively chosen for CCR7, and omitted terminally differentiated effector memory CD45RA+ cells. The chain carries TRBV28 and TRBJ1-4, with TRBD1 matching 8 bases. The sequence was collected from a man younger than 30 in good health. The sample taken for sequencing was naive CD8+ T cells sorted from blood. CDR3 sequence: CASSSTTGVREKLFF. As DNA, the CDR3 is TGTGCCAGCAGTTCAACGACAGGGGTTCGTGAAAAACTGTTTTTT. The whole variable domain, filled in from reference TRBV28 and TRBJ1-4, reads DVKVTQSSRYLVKRTGEKVFLECVQDMDHENMFWYRQDPGLGLRLIYFSYDVKMKEKGDIPEGYSVSREKKERFSLILESASTNQTSMYLCASSSTTGVREKLFFGSGTQLSVL.